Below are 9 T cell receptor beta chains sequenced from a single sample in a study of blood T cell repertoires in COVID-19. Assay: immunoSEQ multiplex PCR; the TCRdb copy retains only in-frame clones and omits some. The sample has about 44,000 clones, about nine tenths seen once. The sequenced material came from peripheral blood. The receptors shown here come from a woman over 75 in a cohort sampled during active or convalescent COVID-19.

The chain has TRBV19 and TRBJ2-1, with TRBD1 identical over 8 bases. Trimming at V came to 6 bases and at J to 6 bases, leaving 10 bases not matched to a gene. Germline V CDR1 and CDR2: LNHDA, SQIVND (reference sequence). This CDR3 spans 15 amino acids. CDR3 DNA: TGTGCCAGTAGGACTAAGGGACAGGCGACCAATGAGCAGTTCTTC. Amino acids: CASRTKGQATNEQFF.

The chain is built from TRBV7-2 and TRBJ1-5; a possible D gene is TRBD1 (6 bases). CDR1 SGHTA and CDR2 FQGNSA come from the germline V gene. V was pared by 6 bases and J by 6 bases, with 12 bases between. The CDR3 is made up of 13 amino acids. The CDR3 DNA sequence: TGTGCCAGCAGTCAAAAACAGGGTCAGCCCCAGCATTTT. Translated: CASSQKQGQPQHF.

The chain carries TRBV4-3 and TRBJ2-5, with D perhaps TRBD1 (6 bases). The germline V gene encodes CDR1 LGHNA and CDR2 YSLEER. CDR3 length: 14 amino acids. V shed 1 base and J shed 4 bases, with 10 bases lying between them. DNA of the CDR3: TGCGCCAGCAGCCAAGGGTCAGGGGTAGAGACCCAGTACTTC. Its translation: CASSQGSGVETQYF.

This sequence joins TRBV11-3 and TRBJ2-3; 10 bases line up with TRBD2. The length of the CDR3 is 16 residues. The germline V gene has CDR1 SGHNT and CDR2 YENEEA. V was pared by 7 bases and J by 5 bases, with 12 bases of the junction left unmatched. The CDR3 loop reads CASNVTSGQLGDTQYF. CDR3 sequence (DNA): TGTGCCAGCAACGTGACTAGCGGGCAACTGGGAGATACGCAGTATTTT.

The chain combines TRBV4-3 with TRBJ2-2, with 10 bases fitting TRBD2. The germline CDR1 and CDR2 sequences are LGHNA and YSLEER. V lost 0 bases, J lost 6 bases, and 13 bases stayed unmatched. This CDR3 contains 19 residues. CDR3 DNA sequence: TGCGCCAGCAGCCAAGATCTAGGTGGCGGACTAGCGGTGTCCGGGGAGCTGTTTTTT. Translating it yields CASSQDLGGGLAVSGELFF.

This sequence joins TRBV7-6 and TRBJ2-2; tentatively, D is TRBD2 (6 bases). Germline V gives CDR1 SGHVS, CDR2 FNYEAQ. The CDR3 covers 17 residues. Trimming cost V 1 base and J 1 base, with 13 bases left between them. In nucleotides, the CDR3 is TGTGCCAGCAGCTTAGTCCCTGTAGCGGTGAACACCGGGGAGCTGTTTTTT. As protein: CASSLVPVAVNTGELFF. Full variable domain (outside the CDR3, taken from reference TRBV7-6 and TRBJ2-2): GAGVSQSPRYKVTKRGQDVALRCDPISGHVSLYWYRQALGQGPEFLTYFNYEAQQDKSGLPNDRFSAERPEGSISTLTIQRTEQRDSAMYRCASSLVPVAVNTGELFFGEGSRLTVL.

The CDR3, as DNA: TGTGCCAGCAGATACCGGACAGGGGGGAGCTCCTACGAGCAGTACTTC. Translation gives CASRYRTGGSSYEQYF. This chain uses TRBV6-2 or TRBV6-3 with TRBJ2-7, with 10 bases matching TRBD1. The CDR3 is 16 residues long. V shed 6 bases, J shed 0 bases, and the junction held 8 bases outside the gene matches. Per the germline V gene, CDR1 is MNHEY and CDR2 is SVGEGT.

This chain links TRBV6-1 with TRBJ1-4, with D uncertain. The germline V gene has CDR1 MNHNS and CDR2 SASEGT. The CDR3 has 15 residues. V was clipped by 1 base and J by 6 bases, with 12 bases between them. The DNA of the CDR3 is TGTGCCAGCAGTGAAGGACCCTCCCGGGATGAAAAACTGTTTTTT. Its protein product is CASSEGPSRDEKLFF.

DNA for the CDR3: TGCGCCAGCAGCCAAGCGGCAGGGACAGGGGACTATGGCTACACCTTC. Protein sequence: CASSQAAGTGDYGYTF. The rearrangement links TRBV4-1 to TRBJ1-2; 10 positions agree with TRBD1. From germline, CDR1 is MGHRA and CDR2 YSYEKL. The CDR3 has 16 amino acids. V shed 1 base and J 3 bases; nucleotides not matched to a gene: 5.